This record looks at one T cell receptor beta chain sequence and its context. As handled by the study authors: From reference gene primer amplification, estimates of nucleated cell counts were derived. The repertoire was sequenced with immunoSEQ multiplex PCR; TCRdb's copy has only in-frame clones and lacks some. That table supplies the V and J calls and clone size; D and trimming were determined from the DNA. The sample consists of 150,000 to 200,000 clones, about 74% of them appearing once. The sample originates from a study of blood T cell repertoires in COVID-19. On the study more broadly: COVID-19 samples from acute and convalescent phases originated in the United States, Italy and Spain. PBMCs, B-cell-depleted T cells, or T cells provided the cDNA or gDNA that made up the material.

The CDR3 has 17 amino acids. The germline V gene encodes CDR1 SGHTA and CDR2 FQGNSA. After removal of 1 base from V and 2 bases from J, the junction contained 10 bases not matched to a gene. The chain recombines TRBV7-2 with TRBJ2-7; TRBD2 aligns across 8 bases. Sequenced material: peripheral blood. The source of this sequence is a woman older than 75 with acute or convalescent COVID-19. The CDR3 bases are TGTGCCAGCAGCTTAGACGCGACTAGCGCGAGTCCCTACGAGCAGTACTTC. It codes for CASSLDATSASPYEQYF.